This T cell receptor beta chain was documented in a study of response to subunit inactivated influenza vaccine. Study-level points and caveats: Few new T cells, the authors suggested, are recruited by each seasonal influenza vaccination.

A note on this clonotype: Its antigen is undetermined.

Trimming cost V 5 bases and J 0 bases, with 13 bases left between them. This CDR3 is 14 amino acids long. Germline assignment: CDR1 DFQATT and CDR2 SNEGSKA (reference sequence). TCRdb passed the RT-PCR reads through MiXCR, listing each CDR3 protein once. The top ten clones hold roughly 11% of a sample with 650,000 to 800,000 distinct CDR3 sequences, roughly 20% of them seen once. The material sequenced was PBMCs from blood, taken 5 days after vaccination. This chain uses TRBV20-1 with TRBJ1-1; the D gene is possibly TRBD1 (5 bases). The receptor's source is a man aged 45-60 years who received an inactivated influenza vaccine. CDR3 sequence reads: CSAVPGRVNTEAFF. CDR3 sequence (DNA): TGCAGTGCTGTACCGGGGCGCGTGAACACTGAAGCTTTCTTT.